The following is a T cell receptor (beta chain) sequence with its context. The data derive from a study of T cells in Graves' hyperthyroidism and ophthalmopathy. The source material, RNA transcripts, was used to amplify TCR beta CDR3 regions. With the HTBI primer set, the TCR CDR3 went through a first round of RT-PCR. From the multiplex PCR reads, TCRdb called clonotypes with MiXCR, one entry per CDR3 protein. This repertoire shows hundreds of thousands of distinct CDR3 sequences, 30% to 40% found once; its top ten account for around 30%. This CDR3 region has 14 residues. V shed 0 bases and J 10 bases; nucleotides not matched to a gene: 7. PBMCs were sourced from more than 7.5 ml fresh peripheral blood.

Sequencing was done on a sample of blood. This sequence joins TRBV12-3 or TRBV12-4 and TRBJ1-1; 8 bases align to TRBD1. This receptor was obtained from a woman aged 40 to 55 with Graves' hyperthyroidism. Here the CDR3 reads CASSLATPGGTAFF. CDR3 DNA: TGTGCCAGCAGTTTAGCGACCCCAGGGGGCACAGCTTTCTTT.